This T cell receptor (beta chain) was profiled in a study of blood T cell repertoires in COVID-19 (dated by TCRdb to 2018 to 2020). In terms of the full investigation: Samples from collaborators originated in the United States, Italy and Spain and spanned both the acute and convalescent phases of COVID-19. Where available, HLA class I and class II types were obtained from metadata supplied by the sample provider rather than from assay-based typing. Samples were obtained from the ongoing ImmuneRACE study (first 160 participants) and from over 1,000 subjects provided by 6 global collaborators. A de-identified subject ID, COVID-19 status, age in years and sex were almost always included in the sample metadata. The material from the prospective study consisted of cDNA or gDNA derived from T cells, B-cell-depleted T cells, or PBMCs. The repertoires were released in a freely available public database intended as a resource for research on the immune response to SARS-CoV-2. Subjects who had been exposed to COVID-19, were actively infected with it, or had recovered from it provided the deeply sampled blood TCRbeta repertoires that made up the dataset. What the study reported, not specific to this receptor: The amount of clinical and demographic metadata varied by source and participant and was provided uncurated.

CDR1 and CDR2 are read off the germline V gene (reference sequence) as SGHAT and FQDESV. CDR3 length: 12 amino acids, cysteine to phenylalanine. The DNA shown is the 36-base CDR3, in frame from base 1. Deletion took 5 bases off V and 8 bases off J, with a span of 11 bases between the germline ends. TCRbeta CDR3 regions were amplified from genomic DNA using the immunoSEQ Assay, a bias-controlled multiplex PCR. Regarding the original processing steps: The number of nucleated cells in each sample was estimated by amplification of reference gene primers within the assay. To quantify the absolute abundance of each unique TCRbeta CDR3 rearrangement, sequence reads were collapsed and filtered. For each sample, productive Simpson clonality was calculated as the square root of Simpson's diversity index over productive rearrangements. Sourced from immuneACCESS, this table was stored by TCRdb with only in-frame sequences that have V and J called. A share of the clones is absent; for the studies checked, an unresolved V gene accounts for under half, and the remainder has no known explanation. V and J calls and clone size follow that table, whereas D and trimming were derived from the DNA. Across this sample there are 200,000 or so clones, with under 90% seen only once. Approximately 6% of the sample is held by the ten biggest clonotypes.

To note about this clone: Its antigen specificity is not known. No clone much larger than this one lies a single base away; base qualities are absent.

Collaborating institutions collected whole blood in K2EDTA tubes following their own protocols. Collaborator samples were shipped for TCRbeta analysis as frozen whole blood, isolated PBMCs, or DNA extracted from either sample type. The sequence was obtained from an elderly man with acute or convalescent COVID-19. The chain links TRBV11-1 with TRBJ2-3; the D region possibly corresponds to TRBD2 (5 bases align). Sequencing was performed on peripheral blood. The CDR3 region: CASSRTSSTQYF. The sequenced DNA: TGTGCCAGCAGCCGTACTAGTTCTACGCAGTATTTT.